The 10 T cell receptor beta chains presented below share a single source sample, sequenced in a study of cytomegalovirus exposure and HLA in healthy donors. The PCR had 60 Vbeta and 13 Jbeta primers. The assay was immunoSEQ multiplex PCR, and TCRdb's table has in-frame clones only and misses some. The sample includes roughly 200,000 clones, around 75% of them seen just once. Source material: PBMCs. Source of these receptors: a woman in her 30s in good health and CMV-seronegative.

This chain uses TRBV7-3 with TRBJ1-1, with 7 positions matching TRBD1. Looked up from germline, CDR1 is SGHTA and CDR2 is FQGTGA. The V and J ends lost 4 bases and 5 bases, in that order; junction bases with no gene match: 13. The CDR3 loop spans 16 amino acids. The CDR3: CASSSHFRGLGTEAFF. CDR3 nucleotides: TGTGCCAGCAGCTCCCACTTTAGGGGGCTGGGGACTGAAGCTTTCTTT.

The chain combines TRBV5-1 with TRBJ2-7; the D is unclear. Trimming pared 0 bases from V and 2 bases from J, leaving 9 bases between. The germline V gene encodes CDR1 SGHRS and CDR2 YFSETQ. The CDR3 runs 14 residues. The CDR3: CASSLGTSTYEQYF. The DNA for the CDR3 is TGCGCCAGCAGCTTGGGAACTTCTACCTACGAGCAGTACTTC.

This chain joins TRBV18 and TRBJ1-5; TRBD1 agrees at 7 bases. From germline, CDR1 is KGHSH and CDR2 LQKENI. The trim removed 4 bases at V and 6 bases at J, leaving 18 bases unmatched. This CDR3 has 18 residues. CDR3 nucleotides: TGTGCCAGCTCACAATTCATGCCGGGACAGATTAAAGTTCAGCCCCAGCATTTT. It encodes CASSQFMPGQIKVQPQHF.

J is TRBJ2-1 and V is TRBV6-6, with 9 bases matching TRBD2. CDR1 and CDR2 from the germline V gene are MNHNY and SVGAGI (reference sequence). V was pared by 6 bases and J by 4 bases, with 4 bases of the junction left unmatched. CDR3 length: 14 amino acids. CDR3 loop: CASRLAGDYNEQFF. The CDR3 nucleotides read TGTGCCAGCAGACTAGCGGGTGATTACAATGAGCAGTTCTTC.

V and J are TRBV4-2 and TRBJ2-3; tentative D call: TRBD1 (5 bases). Between the trimmed V and J ends, which lost 1 base and 6 bases, there was a span of 17 bases. This CDR3 contains 16 residues. The germline CDR1 and CDR2 sequences are LGHNA and YNFKEQ. This chain's CDR3 is CASSQGKGPFTDTQYF. The CDR3 nucleotides read TGTGCCAGCAGCCAAGGGAAGGGGCCCTTTACTGATACGCAGTATTTT.

The chain carries TRBV27 and TRBJ1-2; tentative D call: TRBD1 (5 bases). The CDR3 totals 14 residues. Germline loops: CDR1 MNHEY, CDR2 SMNVEV (reference sequence). V gave up 2 bases and J gave up 0 bases, with 7 bases separating them. CDR3 nucleotides: TGTGCCAGCAGTTTAGCAGGGACTAACTATGGCTACACCTTC. As protein: CASSLAGTNYGYTF.

The V gene is TRBV5-1, the J gene TRBJ1-2; 8 bases are shared with TRBD1. V trimming: 0 bases; J trimming: 1 base; junction bases outside the gene matches: 2. Germline assignment: CDR1 SGHRS and CDR2 YFSETQ. CDR3 length: 15 amino acids. The DNA of the CDR3 is TGCGCCAGCAGCTTGGGGGGACAGGTTAACTATGGCTACACCTTC. This codes for CASSLGGQVNYGYTF.

V gene TRBV7-8 combines with J gene TRBJ1-5, with TRBD1 matching over 8 bases. This CDR3 spans 16 amino acids. CDR1 and CDR2 (germline): SGHVS, FQNEAQ. Germline trimming cut 2 bases from V and 3 bases from J; bases unmatched to any gene: 6. DNA of the CDR3: TGTGCCAGCAGCTTAAGGACAGGGACGTACAATCAGCCCCAGCATTTT. Its translation: CASSLRTGTYNQPQHF.

The chain is built from TRBV30 and TRBJ2-5, with no clear D. The germline V and J ends were trimmed by 3 bases and 5 bases, with 10 bases remaining between them. Germline V CDR1 and CDR2: GTSNPN, SVGIG (reference sequence). CDR3 size: 12 residues. CDR3 protein: CAWRRSLETQYF. The CDR3 region has the DNA TGTGCCTGGAGGAGGTCCTTGGAGACCCAGTACTTC.

The genes are TRBV15 and TRBJ2-7; D may be TRBD2 (6 bases). Germline V gene sequence: CDR1 LNHNV, CDR2 YYDKDF (reference sequence). V lost 3 bases and J 2 bases, leaving 17 bases between the germline ends. The CDR3 consists of 16 residues. For the CDR3, the DNA is TGTGCCACCAGCAGGGGGTCTGGGACTCCCACCTACGAGCAGTACTTC. It translates to CATSRGSGTPTYEQYF.